At least ten counts were recorded for the clone carrying this T cell receptor beta chain. This entry belongs to a study of molecular identifiers for immune sequencing clone quantification. Using its own MiXCR run on the PCR reads, TCRdb lists one record per CDR3 protein. The data contain 490,000 or so distinct CDR3 sequences, 20% to 25% of them seen just once; the ten biggest clones take up more than 0.8%. This CDR3 has 17 residues. Trimming pared 5 bases from V and 2 bases from J, leaving 18 bases between. Per the germline V gene, CDR1 is MNHNY and CDR2 is SVGAGI (reference sequence). The sample was naive CD8+ T cells from blood, with Jurkat cell RNA spiked in. Subset given: FACS-sorted CD8+CD4-CCR7+CD45RA+ naive T cells. The rearrangement uses TRBV6-6 and TRBJ2-2, with no clear D. The TCR was taken from a human donor in good health. Some libraries in this study had Jurkat cell RNA spiked in. The CDR3, as DNA: TGTGCCAGCAGTAAGATCATTCCACAAGGAAACACCGGGGAGCTGTTTTTT. Translated: CASSKIIPQGNTGELFF.